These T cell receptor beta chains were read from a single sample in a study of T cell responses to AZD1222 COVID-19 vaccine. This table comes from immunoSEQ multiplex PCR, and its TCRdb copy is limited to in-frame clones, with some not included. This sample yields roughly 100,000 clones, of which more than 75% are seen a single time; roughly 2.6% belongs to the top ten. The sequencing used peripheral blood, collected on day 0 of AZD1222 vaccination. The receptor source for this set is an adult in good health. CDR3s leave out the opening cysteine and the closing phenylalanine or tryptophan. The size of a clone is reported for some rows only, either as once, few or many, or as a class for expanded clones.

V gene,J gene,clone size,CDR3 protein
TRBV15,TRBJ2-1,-,ATSRGLGGGYNEQF
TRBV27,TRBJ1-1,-,ASSIGQGAMNTEAF
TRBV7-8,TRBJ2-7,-,ASSLVQGAYEQY
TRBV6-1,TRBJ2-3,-,ASSAQTTGLTDLMDTQY
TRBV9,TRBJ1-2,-,ASSLTRGSGYT
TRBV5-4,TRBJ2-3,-,ASSARDRGTDTQY
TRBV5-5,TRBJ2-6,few,ASSPGRSGANVLT
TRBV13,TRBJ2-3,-,ASSLGGLAIVGRSTDTQY
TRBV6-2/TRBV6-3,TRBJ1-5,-,ASSRVNSNQPQH
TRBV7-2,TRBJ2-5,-,ASSLEYLAGKETQY
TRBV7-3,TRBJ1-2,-,ASSPSAQGDYGYT
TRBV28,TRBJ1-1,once,ASSLYPDNTEAF
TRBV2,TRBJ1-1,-,ASSLAVVNTEAF